This TCR beta chain is from a study of blood T cell repertoires in COVID-19. Libraries were prepared by immunoSEQ multiplex PCR; TCRdb keeps only in-frame clonotypes and omits some of them. The table has fewer than 300,000 clones, roughly 88% seen once. Germline values: CDR1 GTSNPN, CDR2 SVGIG (reference sequence). V lost 3 bases to trimming and J lost 6 bases; unmatched junction nucleotides: 5. The CDR3 contains 14 residues. The TCR originated in a woman aged 40 to 50 with acute COVID-19. Sequencing input: PBMCs or T cells enriched from blood (not recorded which). The V gene is TRBV30, the J gene TRBJ1-1; 12 bases are shared with TRBD1. The DNA for the CDR3 is TGTGCCTGGAGCGCCGGGACAGGGGGCCCTGAAGCTTTCTTT. Translation: CAWSAGTGGPEAFF.